The 32 T cell receptor beta chains presented below share a single source sample, sequenced in a study of cytomegalovirus exposure and HLA in healthy donors. Produced via immunoSEQ multiplex PCR; TCRdb's table is partial and in-frame only. The sample has approximately 150,000 clones, roughly 92% seen once; the top ten hold around 0.7%. The sample comprised PBMCs. These receptors all stem from a man aged 18 to 35 in good health and CMV-seronegative.

The chain links TRBV5-1 to TRBJ2-1; TRBD1 matches at 7 bases. The CDR3 extends over 15 amino acids. CDR1 and CDR2 from the germline V gene are SGHRS and YFSETQ. The ends lost 1 base at V and 2 bases at J; junction bases unmatched: 3. CDR3 DNA sequence: TGCGCCAGCAGCTTGACAGGGGACCCCTACAATGAGCAGTTCTTC. Protein sequence: CASSLTGDPYNEQFF.

The chain employs TRBV21-1 and TRBJ1-4. TRBV21-1 is a known pseudogene. This CDR3 is 17 amino acids long. The chain's CDR3 is CASSKARGFGSNEKLFF. The CDR3, as DNA: TGTGCCAGCAGCAAAGCGCGGGGGTTTGGATCGAATGAAAAACTGTTTTTT.

The rearrangement links TRBV30 to TRBJ1-5; TRBD1 might be the D (6 bases). CDR1 is GTSNPN and CDR2 is SVGIG in the germline V gene (reference sequence). Trimming removed 2 bases at V and 3 bases at J, with 17 bases between. CDR3 length: 16 amino acids. In DNA, the CDR3 is TGTGCCTGGAGTAAAGGAGGACAGCTACTCAATCAGCCCCAGCATTTT. Its translation is CAWSKGGQLLNQPQHF. Together with reference TRBV30 and TRBJ1-5, the CDR3 gives the full variable domain: SQTIHQWPATLVQPVGSPLSLECTVEGTSNPNLYWYRQAAGRGLQLLFYSVGIGQISSEVPQNLSASRPQDRQFILSSKKLLLSDSGFYLCAWSKGGQLLNQPQHFGDGTRLSIL.

The chain uses TRBV30 and TRBJ2-3; TRBD1 is a possible D gene (6 bases). Trimming removed 0 bases at V and 3 bases at J, with 7 bases between. This CDR3 is 13 amino acids long. Germline CDR1 GTSNPN, CDR2 SVGIG (reference sequence). For the CDR3, the DNA is TGTGCCTGGAGTGTAGACAGGACAGATACGCAGTATTTT. Encoded protein: CAWSVDRTDTQYF.

This chain joins TRBV19 and TRBJ2-3; 15 bases fit TRBD2. Germline V gene data show CDR1 as LNHDA and CDR2 as SQIVND (reference sequence). After removal of 4 bases from V and 2 bases from J, the junction contained 13 bases not matched to a gene. The CDR3 sequence is 20 residues long. The CDR3 sequence: CASSTKNPGTSGRPTDTQYF. The CDR3 bases are TGTGCCAGTAGTACAAAAAACCCCGGGACTAGCGGGAGGCCCACAGATACGCAGTATTTT.

This rearrangement joins TRBV6-1 to TRBJ2-7; 7 positions agree with TRBD2. Germline trimming cut 4 bases from V and 11 bases from J; bases unmatched to any gene: 11. The CDR3 totals 13 residues. Germline-derived CDR1 and CDR2 are MNHNS and SASEGT. The CDR3 coding sequence is TGTGCCAGCAGTGGTTCGCGGACTAGGGTTGAGTACGTC. As protein: CASSGSRTRVEYV.

This clone was detected a few times. The chain uses TRBV5-4 and TRBJ1-5; D remains ambiguous. Germline lookup yields CDR1 SGHNT and CDR2 YYREEE (reference sequence). CDR3 length equals 16 residues. V lost 3 bases and J 2 bases, leaving 15 bases between the germline ends. The CDR3 bases are TGTGCCAGCAGCTCTGGTCCCCCCTCGGGCAATCAGCCCCAGCATTTT. It yields the protein CASSSGPPSGNQPQHF.

The chain has TRBV28 and TRBJ2-3; tentative D call: TRBD1 (6 bases). Germline CDR1 MDHEN, CDR2 SYDVKM. The CDR3 covers 15 residues. The V gene lost 4 bases and the J gene lost 2 bases, with 13 bases spanning the gap. The CDR3 is CASSSTGQFTDTQYF. In DNA, the CDR3 is TGTGCCAGCAGTTCCACAGGGCAGTTCACAGATACGCAGTATTTT.

V gene TRBV7-9 combines with J gene TRBJ1-4; TRBD1 is a possible D gene (5 bases). The germline V gene encodes CDR1 SEHNR and CDR2 FQNEAQ (reference sequence). The CDR3 extends over 13 amino acids. Trimming cost V 7 bases and J 8 bases, with 14 bases left between them. CDR3 nucleotide sequence: TGTGCCAGCACCTACTGGGAGGGGGAAAAACTGTTTTTT. Translated: CASTYWEGEKLFF.

There are a few counts of this clone. The gene calls are TRBV2 and TRBJ2-5, with TRBD2 matching 9 bases. From germline, CDR1 is SNHLY and CDR2 FYNNEI. Trimming took 4 bases from V and 3 from J; bases not matched to a gene: 3. The length of the CDR3 is 14 residues. Here the CDR3 DNA reads TGTGCCAGCAGTGGAAGACTAGCGGAAGAGACCCAGTACTTC. Translation: CASSGRLAEETQYF.

The V call is TRBV7-9, the J call TRBJ1-2; 10 nucleotides line up with TRBD1. Germline CDR1 and CDR2: SEHNR and FQNEAQ (reference sequence). This CDR3 region has 13 residues. Germline trimming cut 10 bases from V and 8 bases from J; bases unmatched to any gene: 10. The CDR3 loop is CAIPGQGLGGYTF. For the CDR3, the DNA is TGTGCCATCCCGGGACAGGGGTTAGGAGGCTACACCTTC.

The genes are TRBV2 and TRBJ1-1; D is unresolved. This CDR3 has 15 residues. Germline assignment: CDR1 SNHLY and CDR2 FYNNEI. V was pared by 4 bases and J by 5 bases, with 17 bases between. The CDR3 reads CASSGYGGSLTEAFF. Written as DNA, the CDR3 is TGTGCCAGCAGTGGGTACGGAGGGAGTCTAACTGAAGCTTTCTTT.

In this sample, this clone turned up once. CDR3 loop: CASSPRFSYEQYF. The CDR3 DNA is TGTGCCAGCAGCCCCCGGTTTTCCTACGAGCAGTACTTC. The chain couples TRBV9 to TRBJ2-7; D uncertain. Germline V lookup: CDR1 SGDLS, CDR2 YYNGEE. The CDR3 sequence is 13 residues long. V shed 4 bases and J shed 1 base, with 9 bases lying between them.

V is TRBV10-3 and J is TRBJ2-7, with D maybe TRBD1 (6 bases). The CDR3 sequence is 17 residues long. Germline V gives CDR1 ENHRY, CDR2 SYGVKD. V lost 0 bases to trimming and J lost 2 bases, with 17 bases between them. CDR3 sequence (DNA): TGTGCCATCAGTGAGTCCGCAGGGGTCCCCAACCCCTACGAGCAGTACGTC. Encoded protein: CAISESAGVPNPYEQYV.

The chain has TRBV4-1 and TRBJ2-7, with 12 positions matching TRBD2. CDR3 size: 15 residues. V gave up 1 base and J gave up 5 bases; unmatched junction bases: 3. From germline, CDR1 is MGHRA and CDR2 YSYEKL. The CDR3 coding sequence is TGCGCCAGCAGCCAAGGGACTAGCGGGGCCGACGAGCAGTACTTC. This codes for CASSQGTSGADEQYF.

The genes are TRBV19 and TRBJ2-5, with 8 positions matching TRBD2. CDR3 length: 15 residues. Trimming removed 5 bases from V and 4 bases from J; junction bases left unmatched: 9. Looked up from germline, CDR1 is LNHDA and CDR2 is SQIVND (reference sequence). The CDR3 region is CASSDSGLAGETQYF. The CDR3 DNA reads as TGTGCCAGTAGTGACTCAGGACTAGCCGGAGAGACCCAGTACTTC.

V usage is TRBV13 and J usage is TRBJ2-7; 10 positions agree with TRBD1. The CDR3 covers 15 residues. V shed 5 bases, J shed 1 base, and the junction held 5 bases outside the gene matches. Germline CDR1 and CDR2: PRHDT and FYEKMQ (reference sequence). The CDR3 sequence is CASSKRGQGSYEQYF. The CDR3 DNA sequence: TGTGCCAGCAGCAAAAGGGGACAGGGGTCCTACGAGCAGTACTTC.

J is TRBJ1-1 and V is TRBV6-6; 7 nucleotides agree with TRBD1. Looked up from germline, CDR1 is MNHNY and CDR2 is SVGAGI (reference sequence). Trimming removed 2 bases from V and 3 bases from J; junction bases left unmatched: 6. The CDR3 has 15 amino acids. The CDR3, as DNA: TGTGCCAGCAGTTACGGACCAACAGGGGACACTGAAGCTTTCTTT. Translating it yields CASSYGPTGDTEAFF.

The V call is TRBV4-2, the J call TRBJ2-5; 10 bases align to TRBD2. This CDR3 spans 17 amino acids. V trimming: 1 base; J trimming: 2 bases; junction bases outside the gene matches: 7. Germline CDR1 and CDR2: LGHNA and YNFKEQ. The CDR3 DNA reads as TGTGCCAGCAGCCAAGTGGAACTAGCGGGGACACAAGAGACCCAGTACTTC. Translation gives CASSQVELAGTQETQYF.

This chain links TRBV6-4 with TRBJ1-2; D not certain. The germline CDR1 and CDR2 sequences are MRHNA and SNTAGT. V lost 5 bases to trimming and J lost 7 bases, with 17 bases between them. This CDR3 contains 14 residues. CDR3 sequence: CASSSIAQGGGYTF. The CDR3 DNA follows: TGTGCCAGCAGTTCGATAGCTCAAGGTGGTGGCTACACCTTC.

J is TRBJ1-6 and V is TRBV19; 9 bases are shared with TRBD1. Per the germline V gene, CDR1 is LNHDA and CDR2 is SQIVND (reference sequence). CDR3 length: 15 residues. The V segment lost 6 bases and the J segment 7 bases; nucleotides outside the gene matches: 7. Here the CDR3 reads CASSRQGTGNSPLHF. The CDR3 region has the DNA TGTGCCAGTAGCCGACAAGGGACAGGGAATTCACCCCTCCACTTT.

The rearrangement links TRBV5-4 to TRBJ1-1; 8 bases are a match to TRBD1. The V and J ends lost 4 bases and 1 base, in that order; junction bases with no gene match: 3. The V gene's germline CDR1 is SGHNT and CDR2 YYREEE (reference sequence). CDR3 length equals 14 residues. The CDR3 sequence: CASSVDRGNTEAFF. In DNA, the CDR3 is TGTGCCAGCAGCGTAGACAGGGGGAACACTGAAGCTTTCTTT.

The chain uses TRBV19 and TRBJ1-3; the D is unclear. This CDR3 has 15 amino acids. Germline lookup yields CDR1 LNHDA and CDR2 SQIVND (reference sequence). Trimming removed 6 bases at V and 0 bases at J, with 12 bases between. The CDR3: CASRGWQRSGNTIYF. As DNA, the CDR3 is TGTGCCAGTAGGGGCTGGCAACGCTCTGGAAACACCATATATTTT.

This rearrangement joins TRBV5-5 to TRBJ2-7, with 10 nucleotides matching TRBD2. The CDR3 consists of 15 residues. J was trimmed by 3 bases and V by 2 bases; bases with no gene match: 5. Per the germline V gene, CDR1 is SGHKS and CDR2 is YYEKEE (reference sequence). The CDR3 DNA reads TGTGCCAGCAGCTTCTCCCTAGCGGGAGTCTACGAGCAGTACGTC. It encodes CASSFSLAGVYEQYV.

This sequence joins TRBV11-2 and TRBJ2-1; 13 positions agree with TRBD2. There are 16 residues in the CDR3. Trimming cost V 5 bases and J 4 bases; bases outside gene matches: 5. In germline, CDR1 is SGHAT, CDR2 FQNNGV. The CDR3 loop is CASSPRTSGSYNEQFF. CDR3 coding DNA: TGTGCCAGCAGCCCGCGGACTAGCGGGAGTTACAATGAGCAGTTCTTC.

This chain links TRBV18 with TRBJ1-5; 7 positions match TRBD1. CDR3 length: 15 residues. Germline V gives CDR1 KGHSH, CDR2 LQKENI. V shed 3 bases and J 0 bases; nucleotides not matched to a gene: 2. CDR3 DNA sequence: TGTGCCAGCTCACCTACAGGGGATAGCAATCAGCCCCAGCATTTT. Amino acid sequence: CASSPTGDSNQPQHF.

This clone has only a few counts. The chain uses TRBV5-4 and TRBJ2-2, with 7 positions matching TRBD1. Germline loops: CDR1 SGHNT, CDR2 YYREEE (reference sequence). The junction had 7 bases not matched to a gene; V was cut back by 4 bases and J by 4 bases. CDR3 size: 15 residues. The CDR3 is CASSLGTVFTGELFF. The CDR3 region has the DNA TGTGCCAGCAGCCTGGGGACAGTCTTCACCGGGGAGCTGTTTTTT. The variable domain in full, completed from reference TRBV5-4 and TRBJ2-2, reads ETGVTQSPTHLIKTRGQQVTLRCSSQSGHNTVSWYQQALGQGPQFIFQYYREEENGRGNFPPRFSGLQFPNYSSELNVNALELDDSALYLCASSLGTVFTGELFFGEGSRLTVL.

The gene calls are TRBV27 and TRBJ2-3; maybe TRBD1 (6 bases). The V gene's germline CDR1 is MNHEY and CDR2 SMNVEV (reference sequence). The CDR3 is 13 residues long. With 8 bases removed from V and 2 bases from J, the gap between germline ends came to 11 bases. The CDR3 reads CASRDTATDTQYF. The CDR3 nucleotides read TGTGCCAGCCGGGACACAGCCACAGATACGCAGTATTTT.

This chain connects TRBV6-6 to TRBJ2-7, with a possible D match to TRBD2 (5 bases). Per the germline V gene, CDR1 is MNHNY and CDR2 is SVGAGI (reference sequence). The CDR3 runs 16 residues. V lost 4 bases and J 0 bases, leaving 16 bases between the germline ends. The CDR3: CASSSRTSPGSYEQYV. CDR3 sequence (DNA): TGTGCCAGCAGTTCTCGGACTTCTCCCGGCTCCTACGAGCAGTACGTC.

The CDR3 sequence is CASSSGVSEAFF. The DNA of the CDR3 is TGTGCCAGCAGCTCTGGAGTTAGTGAAGCTTTCTTT. This chain links TRBV7-9 with TRBJ1-1; unclear D gene. V dropped 4 bases and J dropped 7 bases, with 10 bases sitting between them. This CDR3 spans 12 amino acids. The germline V gene has CDR1 SEHNR and CDR2 FQNEAQ (reference sequence). The whole variable domain, remainder taken from reference TRBV7-9 and TRBJ1-1, is DTGVSQNPRHKITKRGQNVTFRCDPISEHNRLYWYRQTLGQGPEFLTYFQNEAQLEKSRLLSDRFSAERPKGSFSTLEIQRTEQGDSAMYLCASSSGVSEAFFGQGTRLTVV.

The CDR3 bases are TGTGCCAGCAGCGCTTTACGGGGGTCACCCAATCAGCCCCAGCATTTT. It codes for CASSALRGSPNQPQHF. The rearrangement links TRBV7-2 to TRBJ1-5, with D possibly being TRBD1 (5 bases). The CDR3 is 16 amino acids. The V gene's germline CDR1 is SGHTA and CDR2 FQGNSA. With 5 bases removed from V and 3 bases from J, the gap between germline ends came to 17 bases.

The gene calls are TRBV6-6 and TRBJ1-1; weak D call: TRBD1 (5 bases). The CDR3 runs to 15 residues. Germline V gene lookup returns CDR1 MNHNY and CDR2 SVGAGI (reference sequence). Trimming left V 8 bases short and J 3 bases short, with 19 bases between. CDR3 DNA: TGTGCCAGCGGAAAACCCGGAGGGGTACACACTGAAGCTTTCTTT. The encoded protein is CASGKPGGVHTEAFF.